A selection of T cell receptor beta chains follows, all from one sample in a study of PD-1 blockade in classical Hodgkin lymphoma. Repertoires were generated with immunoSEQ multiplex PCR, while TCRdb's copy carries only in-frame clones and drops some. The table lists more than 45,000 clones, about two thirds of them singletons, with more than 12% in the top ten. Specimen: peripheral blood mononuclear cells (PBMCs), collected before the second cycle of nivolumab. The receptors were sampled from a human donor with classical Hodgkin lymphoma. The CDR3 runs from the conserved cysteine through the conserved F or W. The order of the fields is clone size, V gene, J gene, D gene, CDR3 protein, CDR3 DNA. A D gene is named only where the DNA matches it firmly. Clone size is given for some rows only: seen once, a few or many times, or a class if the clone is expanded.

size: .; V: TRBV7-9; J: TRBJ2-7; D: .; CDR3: CASSLGVPGGYEQYF; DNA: TGTGCCAGCAGCTTAGGGGTCCCGGGCGGCTACGAGCAGTACTTC
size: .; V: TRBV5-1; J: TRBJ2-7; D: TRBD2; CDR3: CASSRGGLAESYEQYF; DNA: TGCGCCAGCAGCAGGGGGGGACTAGCGGAGTCCTACGAGCAGTACTTC
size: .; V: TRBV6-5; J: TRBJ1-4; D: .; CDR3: CASSPQGWGKLFF; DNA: TGTGCCAGCAGCCCCCAGGGTTGGGGAAAACTGTTTTTT
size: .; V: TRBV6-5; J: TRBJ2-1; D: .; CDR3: CASSYGGRYNEQFF; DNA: TGTGCCAGCAGTTACGGGGGACGTTACAATGAGCAGTTCTTC
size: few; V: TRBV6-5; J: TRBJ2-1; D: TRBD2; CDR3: CASSYRGRAIEQFF; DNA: TGTGCCAGCAGTTATCGCGGGAGGGCCATTGAGCAGTTCTTC
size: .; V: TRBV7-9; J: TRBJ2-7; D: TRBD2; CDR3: CASSLGTSGFYEQYF; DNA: TGTGCCAGCAGCTTAGGGACTAGCGGATTCTACGAGCAGTACTTC
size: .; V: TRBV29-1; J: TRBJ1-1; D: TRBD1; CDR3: CSVLPATTGALEAFF; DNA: TGCAGCGTTCTCCCGGCCACAACAGGGGCCCTTGAAGCTTTCTTT
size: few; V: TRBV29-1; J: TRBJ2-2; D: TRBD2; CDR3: CSVVGLAGNTGELFF; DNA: TGCAGCGTGGTCGGACTAGCGGGAAACACCGGGGAGCTGTTTTTT
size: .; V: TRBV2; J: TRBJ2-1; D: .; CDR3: CASSEVPTLIF; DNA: TGTGCCAGCAGTGAAGTTCCCACGTTGATCTTC
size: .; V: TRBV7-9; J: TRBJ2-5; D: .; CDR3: CASSFYLTGQETQYF; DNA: TGTGCCAGCAGCTTTTATTTAACAGGTCAAGAGACCCAGTACTTC
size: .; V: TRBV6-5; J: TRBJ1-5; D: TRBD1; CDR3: CASRGTGNQPQHF; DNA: TGTGCCAGCAGGGGGACAGGGAATCAGCCCCAGCATTTT
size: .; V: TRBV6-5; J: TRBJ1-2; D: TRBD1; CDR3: CASSPTGAYGYTF; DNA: TGTGCCAGCAGTCCGACAGGGGCCTATGGCTACACCTTC
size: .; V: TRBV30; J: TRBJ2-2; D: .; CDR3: CAWSVRQTGELFF; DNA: TGTGCCTGGAGTGTCCGACAAACCGGGGAGCTGTTTTTT
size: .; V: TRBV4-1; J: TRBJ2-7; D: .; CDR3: CASSHGGLYEQYF; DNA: TGCGCCAGCAGCCATGGGGGGCTCTACGAGCAGTACTTC
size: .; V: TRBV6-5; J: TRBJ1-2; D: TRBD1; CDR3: CASSYRTGEGYTF; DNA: TGTGCCAGCAGTTACCGTACAGGGGAGGGCTACACCTTC
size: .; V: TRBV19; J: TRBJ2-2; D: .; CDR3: CASSISLGGTGELFF; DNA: TGTGCCAGTAGTATAAGTCTAGGGGGCACCGGGGAGCTGTTTTTT
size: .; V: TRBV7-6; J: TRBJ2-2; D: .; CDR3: CASSYYSGLTGELFF; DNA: TGTGCCAGCAGCTACTACTCAGGGCTCACCGGGGAGCTGTTTTTT
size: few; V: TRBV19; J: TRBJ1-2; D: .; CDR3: CASRSIGGPYGYTF; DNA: TGTGCCAGTAGAAGTATTGGGGGGCCGTATGGCTACACCTTC
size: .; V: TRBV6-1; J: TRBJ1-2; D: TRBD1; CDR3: CASNPTGWNGYTF; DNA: TGTGCCAGCAATCCGACAGGGTGGAATGGCTACACCTTC
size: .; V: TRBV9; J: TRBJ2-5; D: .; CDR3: CASSVEGWLARTQYF; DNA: TGTGCCAGCAGCGTAGAGGGGTGGCTGGCCAGGACCCAGTACTTC
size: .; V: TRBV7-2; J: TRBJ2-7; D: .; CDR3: CASSSEAYEQYF; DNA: TGTGCCAGCAGCTCAGAGGCCTACGAGCAGTACTTC
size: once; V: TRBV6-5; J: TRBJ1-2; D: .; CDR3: CASSYGTDYGYTF; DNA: TGTGCCAGCAGTTACGGGACGGACTATGGCTACACCTTC
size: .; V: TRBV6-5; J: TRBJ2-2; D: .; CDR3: CASSWAANTGELFF; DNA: TGTGCCAGCAGTTGGGCGGCGAACACCGGGGAGCTGTTTTTT
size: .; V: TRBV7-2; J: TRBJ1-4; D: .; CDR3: CASSPPTATNEKLFF; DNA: TGTGCCAGCAGCCCGCCGACAGCAACTAATGAAAAACTGTTTTTT
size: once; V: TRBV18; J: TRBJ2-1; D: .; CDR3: CASSPLPQGGGNNEQFF; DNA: TGTGCCAGCTCACCACTGCCACAGGGAGGTGGGAACAATGAGCAGTTCTTC
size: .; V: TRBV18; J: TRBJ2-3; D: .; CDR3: CASSPGTGSDTQYF; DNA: TGTGCCAGCTCACCGGGGACGGGGTCAGATACGCAGTATTTT
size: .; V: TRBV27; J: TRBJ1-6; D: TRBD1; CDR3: CASRPRWDRNISPNSPLHF; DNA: TGTGCCAGCAGGCCGCGATGGGACAGAAATATATCACCTAATTCACCCCTCCACTTT
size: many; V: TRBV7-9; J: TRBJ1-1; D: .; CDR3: CASSLARAEAFF; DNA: TGTGCCAGCAGCTTAGCCAGGGCAGAAGCTTTCTTT
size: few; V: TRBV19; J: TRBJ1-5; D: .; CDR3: CASSQRQAAYQPQHF; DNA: TGTGCCAGTAGCCAACGACAGGCTGCCTATCAGCCCCAGCATTTT
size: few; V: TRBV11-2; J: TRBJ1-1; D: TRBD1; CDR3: CASGEPNRGPNTEAFF; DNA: TGTGCCAGCGGCGAACCCAACAGGGGACCAAACACTGAAGCTTTCTTT
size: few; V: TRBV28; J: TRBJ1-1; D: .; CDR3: CASSFVSEAFF; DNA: TGTGCCAGCAGTTTTGTGTCTGAAGCTTTCTTT
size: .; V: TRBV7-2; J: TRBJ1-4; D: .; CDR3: CASSPPTATNEKLFF; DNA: TGTGCCAGCAGCCCCCCGACGGCAACTAATGAAAAACTGTTTTTT
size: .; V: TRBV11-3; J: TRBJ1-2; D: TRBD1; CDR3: CASSLEQGYGYTF; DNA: TGTGCCAGCAGCTTAGAACAGGGGTATGGCTACACCTTC
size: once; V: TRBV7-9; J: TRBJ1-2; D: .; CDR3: CASRAGPRDGYTF; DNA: TGTGCCAGCAGGGCGGGACCTCGGGATGGCTACACCTTC